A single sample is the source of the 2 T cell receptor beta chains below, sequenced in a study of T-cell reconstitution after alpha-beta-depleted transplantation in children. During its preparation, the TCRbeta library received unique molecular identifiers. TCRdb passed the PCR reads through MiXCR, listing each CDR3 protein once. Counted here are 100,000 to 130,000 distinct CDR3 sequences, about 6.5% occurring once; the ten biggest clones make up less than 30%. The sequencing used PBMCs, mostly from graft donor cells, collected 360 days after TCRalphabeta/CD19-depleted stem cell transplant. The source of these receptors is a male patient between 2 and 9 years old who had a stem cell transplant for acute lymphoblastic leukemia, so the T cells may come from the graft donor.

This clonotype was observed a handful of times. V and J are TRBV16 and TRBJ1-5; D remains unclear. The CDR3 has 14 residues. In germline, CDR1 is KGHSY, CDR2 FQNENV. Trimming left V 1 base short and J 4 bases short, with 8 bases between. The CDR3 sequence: CASSQFDQNQPQHF. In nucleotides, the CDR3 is TGTGCCAGCAGCCAATTCGATCAGAATCAGCCCCAGCATTTT.

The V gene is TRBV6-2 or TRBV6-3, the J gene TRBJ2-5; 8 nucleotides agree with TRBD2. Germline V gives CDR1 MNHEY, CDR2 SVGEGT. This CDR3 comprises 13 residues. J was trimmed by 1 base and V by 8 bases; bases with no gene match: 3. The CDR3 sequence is CASERGGQETQYF. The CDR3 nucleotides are TGTGCCAGCGAACGGGGGGGCCAAGAGACCCAGTACTTC.